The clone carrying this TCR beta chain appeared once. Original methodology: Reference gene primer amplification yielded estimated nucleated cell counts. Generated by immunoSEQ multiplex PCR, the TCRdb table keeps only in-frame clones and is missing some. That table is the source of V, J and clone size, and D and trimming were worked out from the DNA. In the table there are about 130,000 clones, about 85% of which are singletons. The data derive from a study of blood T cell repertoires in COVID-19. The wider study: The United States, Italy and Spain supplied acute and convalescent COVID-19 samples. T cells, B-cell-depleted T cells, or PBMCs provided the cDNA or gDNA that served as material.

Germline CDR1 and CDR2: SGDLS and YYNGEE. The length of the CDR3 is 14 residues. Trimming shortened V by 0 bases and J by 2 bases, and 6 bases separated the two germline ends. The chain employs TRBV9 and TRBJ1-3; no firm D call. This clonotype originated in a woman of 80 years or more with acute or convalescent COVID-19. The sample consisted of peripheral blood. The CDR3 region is CASSVAGAGNTIYF. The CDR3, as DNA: TGTGCCAGCAGCGTAGCCGGGGCTGGAAACACCATATATTTT.